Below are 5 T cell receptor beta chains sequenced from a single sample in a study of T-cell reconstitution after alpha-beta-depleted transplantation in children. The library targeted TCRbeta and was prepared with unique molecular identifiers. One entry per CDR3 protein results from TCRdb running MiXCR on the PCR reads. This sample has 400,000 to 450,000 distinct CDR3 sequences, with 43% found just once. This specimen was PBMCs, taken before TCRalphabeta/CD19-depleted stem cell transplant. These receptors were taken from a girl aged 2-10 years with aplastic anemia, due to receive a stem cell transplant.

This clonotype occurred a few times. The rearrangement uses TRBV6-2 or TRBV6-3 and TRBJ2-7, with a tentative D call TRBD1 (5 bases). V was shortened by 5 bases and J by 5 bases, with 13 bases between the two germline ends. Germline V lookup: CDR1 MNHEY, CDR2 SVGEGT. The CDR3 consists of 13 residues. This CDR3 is CASSPMGQHEQYF. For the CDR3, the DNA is TGTGCCAGCAGTCCAATGGGGCAGCACGAGCAGTACTTC.

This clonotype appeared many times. The CDR3 region has the DNA TGTGCCAGCAGCCAAGACGCCGGGACTAGCGGGACAGATACGCAGTATTTT. Protein sequence: CASSQDAGTSGTDTQYF. V usage is TRBV4-2 and J usage is TRBJ2-3; 12 nucleotides align to TRBD2. The CDR3 is 17 amino acids. Germline CDR1 is LGHNA and CDR2 is YNFKEQ. V trimming: 0 bases; J trimming: 3 bases; junction bases outside the gene matches: 4.

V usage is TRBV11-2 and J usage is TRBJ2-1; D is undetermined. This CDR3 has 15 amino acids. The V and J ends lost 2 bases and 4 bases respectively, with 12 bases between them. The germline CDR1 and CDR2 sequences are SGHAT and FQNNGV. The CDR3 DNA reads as TGTGCCAGCAGCTTACTCTTAACTCCTTACAATGAGCAGTTCTTC. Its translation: CASSLLLTPYNEQFF. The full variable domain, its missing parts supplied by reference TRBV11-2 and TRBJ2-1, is EAGVAQSPRYKIIEKRQSVAFWCNPISGHATLYWYQQILGQGPKLLIQFQNNGVVDDSQLPKDRFSAERLKGVDSTLKIQPAKLEDSAVYLCASSLLLTPYNEQFFGPGTRLTVL.

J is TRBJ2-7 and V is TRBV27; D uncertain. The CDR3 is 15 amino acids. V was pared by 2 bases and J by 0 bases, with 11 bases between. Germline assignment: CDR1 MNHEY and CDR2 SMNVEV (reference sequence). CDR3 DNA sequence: TGTGCCAGCAGTTTACTGGCAGCTAGCTCCTACGAGCAGTACTTC. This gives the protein CASSLLAASSYEQYF.

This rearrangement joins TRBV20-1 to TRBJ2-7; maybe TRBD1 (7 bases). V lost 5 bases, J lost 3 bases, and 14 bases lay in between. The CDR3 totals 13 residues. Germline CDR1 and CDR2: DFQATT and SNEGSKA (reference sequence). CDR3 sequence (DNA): TGCAGTGCTTGGGGGGACAGCGACTACGAGCAGTACTTC. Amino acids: CSAWGDSDYEQYF.